This T cell receptor beta chain was found in a study of cytomegalovirus exposure and HLA in healthy donors. Regarding the study as a whole: Investigators reported approximately 150 TCR beta chains as tied to cytomegalovirus.

With respect to this clone: Its antigen is not identified.

V gave up 5 bases and J gave up 0 bases; unmatched junction bases: 7. The germline gives CDR1 LNHDA, CDR2 SQIVND (reference sequence). The CDR3 loop spans 15 amino acids. Using immunoSEQ multiplex PCR, the repertoire was profiled, and TCRdb retains in-frame clones only, with some absent. The sample contains approximately 260,000 clones, 75% to 90% of which appear only once. The TCR was taken from a woman in her twenties or thirties in good health and CMV-seropositive. This sequence joins TRBV19 and TRBJ2-7; 7 bases map to TRBD1. Source material: PBMCs. CDR3 protein: CASSLRTGYSYEQYF. The DNA of the CDR3 is TGTGCCAGTAGTTTACGGACAGGCTACTCCTACGAGCAGTACTTC.